Listed here are 15 T cell receptor beta chains from one sample, sequenced in a study of blood T cells in healthy people across ages. Next came a second PCR, run for about 7 to 12 cycles, which used a sample-barcoded 5' primer along with a J-beta primer mix. One entry per CDR3 protein results from TCRdb running MiXCR on the 5' RACE reads. The profile covers roughly 1.7 million distinct CDR3 sequences, with roughly 30% appearing a single time and about 10% taken by the ten largest. Sequencing was performed on blood. These receptors were obtained from a woman under 40 in good health.

This clonotype appeared a single time. J is TRBJ2-2 and V is TRBV27; D perhaps matches TRBD2 (6 bases). CDR1 is MNHEY and CDR2 is SMNVEV in the germline V gene (reference sequence). Trimming took off 6 bases at V and 7 bases at J, with 21 bases between the two ends. This CDR3 has 16 residues. The CDR3 nucleotides are TGTGCCAGCAGGCCTTTGGGGGGAGCCTATGGCGGGGAGCTGTTTTTT. It translates to CASRPLGGAYGGELFF.

The CDR3 DNA follows: TGTGCCAGCAGATCAGGGGGGACGGGGGCCCAGTACTTC. Translating it yields CASRSGGTGAQYF. V usage is TRBV27 and J usage is TRBJ2-5; D might be TRBD1 (7 bases). CDR1 MNHEY and CDR2 SMNVEV come from the germline V gene (reference sequence). The ends were cut back, 6 bases at V and 9 bases at J, with 17 bases in the middle. CDR3 length: 13 residues.

There are a few counts of this clonotype. The gene calls are TRBV12-3 or TRBV12-4 and TRBJ2-3; D gene uncertain. The CDR3 contains 14 residues. V shed 2 bases and J shed 3 bases, with 9 bases lying between them. The CDR3 reads CASSLPWNTDTQYF. The DNA of the CDR3 is TGTGCCAGCAGTTTACCCTGGAATACAGATACGCAGTATTTT.

CDR3 amino acids: CASSLAPTGGGYEQYF. The CDR3 region has the DNA TGTGCCAGCAGCTTAGCCCCAACGGGAGGGGGCTACGAGCAGTACTTC. The rearrangement uses TRBV7-9 and TRBJ2-7; 8 bases fit TRBD2. The CDR3 length is 16 residues. Germline CDR1 reads SEHNR; CDR2 reads FQNEAQ (reference sequence). V gave up 0 bases and J gave up 3 bases; unmatched junction bases: 7.

This clonotype was detected a few times. The J gene is TRBJ2-5, the V gene TRBV27; TRBD1 matches 8 bases. The CDR3 consists of 14 residues. Looked up from germline, CDR1 is MNHEY and CDR2 is SMNVEV (reference sequence). Trimming cost V 5 bases and J 0 bases; bases outside gene matches: 2. The CDR3 region is CASSHRGYQETQYF. The CDR3 bases are TGTGCCAGCAGTCACAGGGGGTACCAAGAGACCCAGTACTTC.

The chain carries TRBV30 and TRBJ2-5, with 13 positions matching TRBD2. The CDR3 is 13 residues long. CDR1 is GTSNPN, CDR2 SVGIG, per germline (reference sequence). Germline trimming cut 7 bases from V and 11 bases from J; bases unmatched to any gene: 10. CDR3: CAFGLAGVEEQYF. The CDR3, as DNA: TGTGCCTTTGGACTAGCGGGAGTGGAGGAGCAGTACTTC.

This clonotype was observed at least ten times. The V call is TRBV4-1, the J call TRBJ2-7, with 7 positions matching TRBD1. Germline V gene lookup returns CDR1 MGHRA and CDR2 YSYEKL. The CDR3 consists of 14 residues. V gave up 2 bases and J gave up 2 bases; unmatched junction bases: 3. The CDR3, as DNA: TGCGCCAGCAGCCAATGGCAGGGGGCCTACGAGCAGTACTTC. This sequence encodes CASSQWQGAYEQYF.

This clonotype was recorded at least ten times. This chain joins TRBV29-1 and TRBJ2-1; weak D call: TRBD2 (7 bases). Germline CDR1 is SQVTM and CDR2 is ANQGSEA. V lost 6 bases, J lost 1 base, and 16 bases lay in between. There are 15 residues in the CDR3. In DNA, the CDR3 is TGCAGCGTCGAGGGGGGGGAGCCATCCTACAATGAGCAGTTCTTC. Amino acid sequence: CSVEGGEPSYNEQFF.

The chain couples TRBV29-1 to TRBJ2-3, with unresolved D. Looked up from germline, CDR1 is SQVTM and CDR2 is ANQGSEA. This CDR3 spans 14 amino acids. Trimming took 0 bases from V and 3 from J, leaving 10 bases between them. CDR3 residues: CSVEEGCWTDTQYF. CDR3 coding DNA: TGCAGCGTTGAAGAAGGGTGTTGGACAGATACGCAGTATTTT.

V is TRBV3-1 and J is TRBJ2-7; TRBD2 might be the D (5 bases). The J call may be faulty, since TRBJ2-5 better matches the DNA end. Per the germline V gene, CDR1 is LGHDT and CDR2 is YNNKEL (reference sequence). The CDR3 length is 12 residues. CDR3 amino acids: CASMGDTETQYF. CDR3 nucleotides: TGTGCCAGCATGGGAGATACGGAGACCCAGTACTTC.

The genes are TRBV6-5 and TRBJ2-1; D is uncertain. CDR1 and CDR2 (germline): MNHEY, SVGAGI. Trimming cost V 6 bases and J 3 bases, with 9 bases left between them. The CDR3 runs to 13 residues. This CDR3 reads CASRGGIYNEQFF. The DNA for the CDR3 is TGTGCCAGCAGAGGCGGTATCTACAATGAGCAGTTCTTC.

V usage is TRBV29-1 and J usage is TRBJ1-1; possibly TRBD1 for D (5 bases). The CDR3 consists of 12 residues. Trimming removed 6 bases from V and 0 bases from J, with 8 bases in between. Germline V gene lookup returns CDR1 SQVTM and CDR2 ANQGSEA. The CDR3: CSVGQMNTEAFF. The CDR3 nucleotides are TGCAGCGTAGGACAAATGAACACTGAAGCTTTCTTT.

This clonotype turned up a few times. The rearrangement links TRBV7-7 to TRBJ2-7, with TRBD1 matching 8 bases. Trimming at V came to 5 bases and at J to 4 bases, leaving 10 bases not matched to a gene. Germline CDR1 and CDR2: SSHAT and FNYEAQ (reference sequence). The CDR3 runs 15 residues. In nucleotides, the CDR3 is TGTGCCAGCAGCACTTCGCCAGGACAGGGTTACGAGCAGTACTTC. The encoded protein is CASSTSPGQGYEQYF.

This clonotype came up a few times. The J gene is TRBJ2-7, the V gene TRBV9, with 10 nucleotides matching TRBD2. The germline gives CDR1 SGDLS, CDR2 YYNGEE. V lost 0 bases and J lost 6; bases outside the gene matches: 9. The CDR3 has 16 amino acids. CDR3 residues: CASSVEMLAGVGEQYF. CDR3 coding DNA: TGTGCCAGCAGCGTAGAAATGCTAGCGGGAGTAGGCGAGCAGTACTTC.

The chain employs TRBV3-1 and TRBJ1-1, with TRBD1 matching 9 bases. Germline CDR1 reads LGHDT; CDR2 reads YNNKEL (reference sequence). CDR3 length: 18 residues. Unmatched junction bases numbered 21, after V lost 9 bases and J lost 4 bases. CDR3 sequence reads: CASPERGTGSRGGTEAFF. The CDR3 DNA is TGTGCCAGTCCAGAGCGGGGGACAGGGAGTAGGGGTGGCACTGAAGCTTTCTTT.